This T cell receptor beta chain emerged from a study of beta chain features in type 1 diabetes. General study points: The question left open here concerned HLA type influencing TCRB rearrangement.

The sample holds a few counts of this clone. Its antigen is unidentified. Reverse transcribing all isolated RNA meant expressed TCRB transcripts were sequenced. It was found that naive, central memory and regulatory T cell samples averaged about 3.4 million reads. Produced via immunoSEQ multiplex PCR; TCRdb's table is partial and in-frame only. Of some 410,000 clones listed, about 15% are singletons. CDR1 is MNHEY, CDR2 SMNVEV, per germline (reference sequence). Trimming took 3 bases from V and 8 from J, leaving 5 bases between them. The CDR3 runs to 11 residues. This rearrangement joins TRBV27 to TRBJ2-1; D gene uncertain. Sequencing was performed on naive CD4+ T cells from blood. The source of this sequence is a man aged 30 to 39 in good health. This CDR3 is CASSFMYEQFF. CDR3 nucleotides: TGTGCCAGCAGTTTTATGTATGAGCAGTTCTTC.